The clone carrying this T cell receptor (beta chain) was detected a few times. Its antigen is still unknown. RNA extraction was followed by reverse transcription into cDNA, which acted as the sequencing template. Sequenced by immunoSEQ multiplex PCR; TCRdb stores in-frame clones only, minus some. This sample has about 180,000 clones; 50% to 75% occur once, and the top ten carry under 20%. The treatment here: oral pan-JAK inhibitor, 5-10 mg twice daily. This sample is part of a study of CD8+ T cells in alopecia areata. Background on the study: Patients in the treated group were given tofacitinib by mouth, 5 to 10 mg twice a day.

Whole-study results and caveats: Among the 100 top clones, expanded CD8+ clones, like scalp clonality, were significantly decreased by tofacitinib. Tissue-resident alphabeta T cells belonging to normal skin likewise get sequenced within scalp specimens.

The germline V and J ends were trimmed by 5 bases and 5 bases, with 16 bases remaining between them. Germline-derived CDR1 and CDR2 are SEHNR and FQNEAQ (reference sequence). The CDR3 spans 15 residues. The sequencing used CD4+ T cells sorted from blood, collected at roughly week 55, from a patient treated with tofacitinib. The genes are TRBV7-9 and TRBJ1-5; D is ambiguous. The receptor comes from a human donor with alopecia areata. As DNA, the CDR3 is TGTGCCAGCAGCCCAACGGGCGGAGCTGATCAGCCCCAGCATTTT. It codes for CASSPTGGADQPQHF.